Included here is one TCR beta chain sequence, with context. These data belong to a study of blood T cell repertoires in COVID-19. Looking at the study overall: The United States, Italy and Spain were the sources of the acute and convalescent COVID-19 samples.

Germline CDR1 reads SGHNT; CDR2 reads YENEEA. With 3 bases removed from V and 7 bases from J, the gap between germline ends came to 13 bases. This CDR3 is 13 amino acids long. In the source study's methods: Reference gene primer amplification in the assay estimated nucleated cell counts. Some clones are missing from TCRdb's copy, which holds only in-frame ones; the method was immunoSEQ multiplex PCR. From that table come the V and J calls and clone size; the DNA was used to work out D and trimming. The table lists 25,000 to 30,000 clones, around 88% of them singletons. The receptor's source is a human donor in a cohort sampled during active COVID-19. V is TRBV11-3 and J is TRBJ2-7, with a tentative D call TRBD2 (6 bases). Sequenced material: peripheral blood. The CDR3 region has the DNA TGTGCCAGCAGCTTTGACCCCCGGGGGGAGCAGTACTTC. Translated, it gives CASSFDPRGEQYF.